This T cell receptor beta chain stems from a study of shared clonotypes between healthy human individuals (dated by TCRdb to the early 2020s). Looking at the study overall: The cohort included a few men and a couple of women between 18 and 49 years of age. For each donor, three plates each were used for CD4 naive and CD4 memory, two plates were used for CD8 naive, and one plate was used for CD8 memory. To increase sequencing depth and limit assay-specific biases, different laboratories used diverse techniques to prepare libraries and sequence TCR repertoires. To estimate repertoire size and how much clonotype sharing occurs between individuals, the study deeply sequenced the blood TCR repertoires of several healthy adults. Between about 0.94 and 8.9 billion PBMCs per donor were obtained by leukapheresis. The paper's findings and limits, for the study overall: Because the study included a small number of donors, the genetic and exposure-history diversity represented was limited. Even with the large sequencing depth, rarefaction of the sorted-subset datasets indicated that sequencing was incomplete. Only blood was sampled, and tissue TCR repertoires likely differ from those in blood. Pairwise subsampling led to the expectation that sequencing depth would affect the degree of clonotype sharing among donors. Higher generation probabilities were observed for clonotypes shared by all four sorted-subset donors than for non-shared clonotypes. Estimated clonotype richness was generally larger for naive than for memory subsets. Across a handful of donors, roughly 5.1% of naive CD4, 3% to 3.5% of naive CD8, roughly 2.2% of memory CD4, and about 0.44% of memory CD8 clonotypes were shared.

About this clone: It has no known antigen specificity. No qualities accompany the bases; no much larger clone lies one base away.

CD8 naive samples were CD45RO-negative cells positively selected for CCR7, giving a CD45RA+CCR7+ population that excluded TemRA cells. Donors were healthy HIV-negative adults with no recently reported acute infections or vaccinations. Every donor was a Caucasian adult living in Nashville, Tennessee, USA. After blood collection by leukapheresis, PBMCs were isolated using Ficoll-Histopaque density gradient centrifugation and then cryopreserved in the vapor phase of liquid nitrogen. Analytical flow cytometry was used to check the purity and quantity of every magnetically sorted T cell population. From each sorted fraction, genomic DNA was isolated and quantified by UV absorbance on a Nanodrop 2000c. The CDR3 has 20 amino acids, counting the end cysteine and phenylalanine. Solely the CDR3 DNA is kept, with 60 bases framed from the first base. Trimming leaves V shorter by 3 bases and J shorter by 1 base, with the junction holding 17 bases beyond the gene matches. CDR1 and CDR2 were assigned from the germline V gene as ENHRY and SYGVKD.

Using the deep immunoSEQ assay, multiplex PCR amplified TCR CDR3 regions from genomic DNA. Extracted genomic DNA from each cell subset was distributed evenly across all wells of several immunoSEQ 96-well plates, and each plate was treated as a replicate. Each replicate PCR for sorted subsets received around 200 ng genomic DNA, equal to some 32,000 T cell genomes. The purified libraries were quantified using a Qubit 3.0 fluorometer, sized with a Bioanalyzer 2100, and then quantified again using the KAPA Library Quantification kit. Each immunoSEQ 96-well plate was sequenced on its own single-read 150-cycle Illumina NextSeq 550 flow cell. The authors' pipeline ran thus. Because only junctional sequences without quality scores were contained in the immunoSEQ output, filtering matching that applied to full-length reads could not be performed. To assign V/J genes and CDR3, sequences were annotated using PyIR, a Python wrapper for IgBLAST v1.9, with IMGT germline references. Any read was removed if the V/J assignment was weak (E-value above 1e-6), the CDR3 was missing, or the read contained stop codons, out-of-frame junctions, or ambiguous translated residues. V3J clonotypes were defined as sequences sharing the same inferred V gene, J gene, and CDR3 amino acid sequence. Percentage overlap between repertoires was computed as shared unique clonotypes divided by the size of the smaller repertoire. Richness of each repertoire was evaluated using RTK rarefaction, the Chao1 estimator, and Recon v2.1 estimates of unobserved clonotypes. For all TCRbeta clonotypes obtained by the gDNA method from a few donors, generation probabilities were computed with OLGA. TCRdb took this table from immuneACCESS and kept in-frame rearrangements with V and J called. Such tables lack part of the clones; where checked against another copy, unresolved V genes explain under half of the gap, and the rest is unexplained. V, J and clone size are those of that table, while D and trimming were read from the DNA. The sample records about 2.2 million clones, about 94% of which are singletons. About 1.7% of the sample is in the top ten clones.

The specimen was naive CD8+ T cells from PBMCs. The label giving this sample's cell subset or site can be read as: CD45RA+CCR7+. The source of this sequence is a man younger than 35 in good health. Some clones in this sample may be carry-over from other donors' samples. The chain was built from TRBV10-3 and TRBJ1-4; 7 central nucleotides agree with TRBD1. The DNA sequence is given as TGTGCCATCAGTGACCATATAACTGGTAGGGGGCGCGTAACTAATGAAAAACTGTTTTTT. Translated, this is CAISDHITGRGRVTNEKLFF.